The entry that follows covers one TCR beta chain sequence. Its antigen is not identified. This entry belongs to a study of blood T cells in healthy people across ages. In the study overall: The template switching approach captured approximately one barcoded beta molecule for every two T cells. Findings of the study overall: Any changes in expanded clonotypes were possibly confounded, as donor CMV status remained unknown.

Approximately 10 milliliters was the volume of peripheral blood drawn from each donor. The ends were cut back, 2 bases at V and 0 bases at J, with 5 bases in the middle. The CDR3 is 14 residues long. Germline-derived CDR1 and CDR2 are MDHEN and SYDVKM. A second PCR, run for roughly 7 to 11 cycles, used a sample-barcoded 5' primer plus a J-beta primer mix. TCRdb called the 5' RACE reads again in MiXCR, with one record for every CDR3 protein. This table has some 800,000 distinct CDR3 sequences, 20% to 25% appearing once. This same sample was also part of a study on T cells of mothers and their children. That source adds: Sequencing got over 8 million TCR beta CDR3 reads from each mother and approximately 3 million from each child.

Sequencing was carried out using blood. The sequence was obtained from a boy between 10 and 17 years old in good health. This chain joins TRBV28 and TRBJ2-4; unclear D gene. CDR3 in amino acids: CASSLQLAKNIQYF. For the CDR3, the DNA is TGTGCCAGCAGTTTACAGCTAGCCAAAAACATTCAGTACTTC.